The T cell receptor beta chain described here comes from a study of vaccination and CD4 T cells after COVID-19. Background on the study: Post-vaccine specimens were obtained a median roughly 74 days after dose two (range 14 to 241).

This CDR3 has 16 residues. Germline CDR1 is DFQATT and CDR2 is SNEGSKA (reference sequence). The trim removed 4 bases at V and 1 base at J, leaving 7 bases unmatched. About this clonotype itself: Its target is unknown. Possible read error: a much larger clone is one base away.

CD4+ T cells that had been cultured provided DNA sequenced with the Oncomine TCR Beta short-read assay. TCRdb independently ran MiXCR on the PCR reads; one entry per CDR3 protein. The data contain 1,500 to 2,000 distinct CDR3 sequences, about an eighth of them singletons. As to treatment: 10-day PBMC culture with coronavirus spike peptide pools or control peptides (ViraFEST assay). Collection of the unexposed donor's CD4+ T cells took place before the COVID-19 pandemic (2011-2018). Sequenced input: CD4+ T cells from blood, cultured in vitro. This sequence joins TRBV20-1 and TRBJ2-2; 9 bases are a match to TRBD1. This TCR was recovered from a human donor in good health. CDR3 loop: CSATRGTGWNTGELFF. CDR3 DNA sequence: TGCAGTGCTACTAGGGGGACAGGGTGGAACACCGGGGAGCTGTTTTTT.